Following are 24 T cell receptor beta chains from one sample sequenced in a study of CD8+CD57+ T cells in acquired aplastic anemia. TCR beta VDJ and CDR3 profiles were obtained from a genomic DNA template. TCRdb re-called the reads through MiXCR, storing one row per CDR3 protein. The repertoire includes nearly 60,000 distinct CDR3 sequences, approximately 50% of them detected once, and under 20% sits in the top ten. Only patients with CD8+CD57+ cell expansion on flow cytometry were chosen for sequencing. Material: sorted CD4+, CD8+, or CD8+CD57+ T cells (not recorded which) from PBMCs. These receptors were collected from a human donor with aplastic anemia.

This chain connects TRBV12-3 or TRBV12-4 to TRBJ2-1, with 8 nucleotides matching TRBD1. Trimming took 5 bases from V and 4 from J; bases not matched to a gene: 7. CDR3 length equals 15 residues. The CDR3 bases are TGTGCCAGCAGTCAGGCGGACAGGGAGTACAATGAGCAGTTCTTC. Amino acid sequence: CASSQADREYNEQFF.

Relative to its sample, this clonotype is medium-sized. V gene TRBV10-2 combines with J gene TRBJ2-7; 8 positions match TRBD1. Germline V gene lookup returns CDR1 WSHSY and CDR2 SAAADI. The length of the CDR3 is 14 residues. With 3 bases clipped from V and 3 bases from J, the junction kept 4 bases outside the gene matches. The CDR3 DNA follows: TGCGCCAGCAGTGAACAGGGGGGCTTCTACGAGCAGTACTTC. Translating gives CASSEQGGFYEQYF.

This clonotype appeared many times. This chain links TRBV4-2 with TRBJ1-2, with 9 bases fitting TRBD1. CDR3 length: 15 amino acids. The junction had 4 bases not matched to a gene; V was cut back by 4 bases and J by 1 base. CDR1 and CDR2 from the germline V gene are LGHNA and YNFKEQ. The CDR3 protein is CASSPGTGHNYGYTF. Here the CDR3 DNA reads TGTGCCAGCAGCCCCGGGACAGGGCATAACTATGGCTACACCTTC.

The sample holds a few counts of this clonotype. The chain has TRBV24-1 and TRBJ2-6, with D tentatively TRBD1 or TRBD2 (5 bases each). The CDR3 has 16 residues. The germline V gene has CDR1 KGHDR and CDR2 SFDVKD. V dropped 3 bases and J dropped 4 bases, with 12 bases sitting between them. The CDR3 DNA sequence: TGTGCCACCAGTGATGAGGACGGGACCGGGGCCAACGTCCTGACTTTC. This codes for CATSDEDGTGANVLTF.

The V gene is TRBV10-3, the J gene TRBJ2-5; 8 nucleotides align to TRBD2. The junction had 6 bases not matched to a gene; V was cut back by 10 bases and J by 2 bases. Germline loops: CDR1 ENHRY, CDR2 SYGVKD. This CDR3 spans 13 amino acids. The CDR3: CASKLAAQETQYF. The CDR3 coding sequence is TGTGCCAGCAAACTAGCGGCTCAAGAGACCCAGTACTTC.

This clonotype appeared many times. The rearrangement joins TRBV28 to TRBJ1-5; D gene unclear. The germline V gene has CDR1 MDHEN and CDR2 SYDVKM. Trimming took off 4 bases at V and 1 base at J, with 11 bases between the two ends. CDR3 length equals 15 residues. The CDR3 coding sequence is TGTGCCAGCAGTTCAATGGGCACCAGCAATCAGCCCCAGCATTTT. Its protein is CASSSMGTSNQPQHF.

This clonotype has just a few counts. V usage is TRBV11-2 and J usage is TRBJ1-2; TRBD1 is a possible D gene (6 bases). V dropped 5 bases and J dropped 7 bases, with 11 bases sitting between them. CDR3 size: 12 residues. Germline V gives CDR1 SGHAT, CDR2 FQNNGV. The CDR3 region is CASSPGAGGYTF. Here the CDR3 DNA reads TGTGCCAGCAGCCCGGGGGCGGGTGGCTACACCTTC.

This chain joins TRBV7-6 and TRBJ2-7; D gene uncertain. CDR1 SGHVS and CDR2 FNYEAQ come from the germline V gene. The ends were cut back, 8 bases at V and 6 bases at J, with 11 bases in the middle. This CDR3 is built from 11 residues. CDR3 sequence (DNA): TGTGCCAGCGTCGCGAGCTCCGAGCAGTACTTC. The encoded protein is CASVASSEQYF.

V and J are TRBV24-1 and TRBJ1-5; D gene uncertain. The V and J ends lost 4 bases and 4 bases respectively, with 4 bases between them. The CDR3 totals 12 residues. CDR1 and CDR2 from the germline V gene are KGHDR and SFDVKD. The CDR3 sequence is CATSDSNQPQHF. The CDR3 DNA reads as TGTGCCACCAGTGACAGTAATCAGCCCCAGCATTTT.

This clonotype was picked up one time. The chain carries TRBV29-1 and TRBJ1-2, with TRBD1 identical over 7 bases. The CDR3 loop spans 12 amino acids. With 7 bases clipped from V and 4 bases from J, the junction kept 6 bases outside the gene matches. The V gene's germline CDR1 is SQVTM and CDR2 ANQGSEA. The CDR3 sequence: CSGAQGGYGYTF. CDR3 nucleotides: TGCAGCGGAGCTCAGGGGGGCTATGGCTACACCTTC.

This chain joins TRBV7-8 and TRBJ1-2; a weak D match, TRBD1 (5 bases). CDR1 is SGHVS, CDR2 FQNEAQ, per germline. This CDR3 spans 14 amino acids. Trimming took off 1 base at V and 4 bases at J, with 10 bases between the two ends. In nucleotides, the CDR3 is TGTGCCAGCAGCTTAGGCGGGACGGTCTATGGCTACACCTTC. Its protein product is CASSLGGTVYGYTF.

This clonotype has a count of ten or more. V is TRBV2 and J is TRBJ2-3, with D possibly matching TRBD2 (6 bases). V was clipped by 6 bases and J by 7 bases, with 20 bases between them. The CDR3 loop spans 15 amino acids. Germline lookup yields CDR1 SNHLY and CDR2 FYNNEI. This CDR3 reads CASRDLAAPGNTQYF. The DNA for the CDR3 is TGTGCCAGCAGGGATTTAGCGGCACCCGGGAATACGCAGTATTTT.

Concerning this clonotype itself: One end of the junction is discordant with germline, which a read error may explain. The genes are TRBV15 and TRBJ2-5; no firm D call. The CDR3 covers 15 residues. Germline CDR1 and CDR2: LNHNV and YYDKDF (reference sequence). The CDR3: CAASREKLSQETQYF. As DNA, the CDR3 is TGTGCCGCCAGCAGAGAGAAACTGAGCCAAGAGACCCAGTACTTC.

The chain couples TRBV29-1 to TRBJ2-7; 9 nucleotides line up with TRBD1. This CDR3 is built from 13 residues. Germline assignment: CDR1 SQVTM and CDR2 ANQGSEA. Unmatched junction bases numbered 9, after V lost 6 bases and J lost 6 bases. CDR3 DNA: TGCAGCGTGCATACAGGGGGCGAACGCGAGCAGTACTTC. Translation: CSVHTGGEREQYF.

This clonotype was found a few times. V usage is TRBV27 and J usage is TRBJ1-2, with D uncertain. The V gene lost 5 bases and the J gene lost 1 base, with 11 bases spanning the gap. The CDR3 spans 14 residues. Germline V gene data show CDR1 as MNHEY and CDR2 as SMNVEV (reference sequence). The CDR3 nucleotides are TGTGCCAGCAGTCCCCGCCCGAATAACTATGGCTACACCTTC. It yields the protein CASSPRPNNYGYTF.

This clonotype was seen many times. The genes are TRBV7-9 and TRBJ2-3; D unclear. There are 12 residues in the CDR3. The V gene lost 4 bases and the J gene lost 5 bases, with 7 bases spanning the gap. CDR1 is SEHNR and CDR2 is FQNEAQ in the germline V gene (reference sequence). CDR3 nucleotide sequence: TGTGCCAGCAGCTCAGCTGGAGATACGCAGTATTTT. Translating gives CASSSAGDTQYF.

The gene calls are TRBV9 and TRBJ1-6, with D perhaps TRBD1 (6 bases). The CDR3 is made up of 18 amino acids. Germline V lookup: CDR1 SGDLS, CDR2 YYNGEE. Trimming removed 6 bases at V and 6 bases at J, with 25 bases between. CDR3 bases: TGTGCCAGCACGCCGGGTCAGGGGCGGACCGGGATTAATTCACCCCTCCACTTT. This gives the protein CASTPGQGRTGINSPLHF.

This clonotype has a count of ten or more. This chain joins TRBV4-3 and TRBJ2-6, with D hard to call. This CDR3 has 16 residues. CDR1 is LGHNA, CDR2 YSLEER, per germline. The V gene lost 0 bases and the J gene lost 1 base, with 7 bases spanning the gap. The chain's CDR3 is CASSQDRQSGANVLTF. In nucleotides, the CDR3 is TGCGCCAGCAGCCAAGATCGCCAATCTGGGGCCAACGTCCTGACTTTC.

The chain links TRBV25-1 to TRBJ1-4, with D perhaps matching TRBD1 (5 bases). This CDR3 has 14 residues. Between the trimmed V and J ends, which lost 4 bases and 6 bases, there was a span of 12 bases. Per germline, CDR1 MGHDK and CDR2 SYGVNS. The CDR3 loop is CASSVSGTHEKLFF. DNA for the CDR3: TGTGCCAGCAGTGTTTCCGGGACTCATGAAAAACTGTTTTTT.

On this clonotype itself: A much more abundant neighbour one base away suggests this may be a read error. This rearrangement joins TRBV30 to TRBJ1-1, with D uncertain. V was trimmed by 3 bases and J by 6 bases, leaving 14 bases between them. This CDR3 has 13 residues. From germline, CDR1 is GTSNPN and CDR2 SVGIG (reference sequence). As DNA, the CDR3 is TGTGCCTGGAGCACTACGGTGGCCTCTGAAGCTTTCTTT. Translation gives CAWSTTVASEAFF.

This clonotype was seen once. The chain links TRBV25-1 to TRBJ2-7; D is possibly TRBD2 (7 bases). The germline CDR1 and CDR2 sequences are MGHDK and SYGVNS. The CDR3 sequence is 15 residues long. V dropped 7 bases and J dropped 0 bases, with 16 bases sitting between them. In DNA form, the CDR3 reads TGTGCCAGCACCTCCAGGGGAGGGACCTCCTACGAGCAGTACTTC. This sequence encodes CASTSRGGTSYEQYF.

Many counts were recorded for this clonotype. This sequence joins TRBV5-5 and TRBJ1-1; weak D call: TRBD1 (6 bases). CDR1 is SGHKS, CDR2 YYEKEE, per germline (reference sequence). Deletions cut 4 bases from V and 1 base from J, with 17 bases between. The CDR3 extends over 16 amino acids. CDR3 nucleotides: TGTGCCAGCAGCCCTTACGGGGGCACGGGGAACACTGAAGCTTTCTTT. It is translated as CASSPYGGTGNTEAFF.

CDR3 nucleotide sequence: TGCGCCAGCAGCCAAGTGGAGGGGACGTACGAGCAGTACTTC. This encodes CASSQVEGTYEQYF. V usage is TRBV4-1 and J usage is TRBJ2-7; a weak D match, TRBD2 (6 bases). The CDR3 runs to 14 residues. CDR1 MGHRA and CDR2 YSYEKL come from the germline V gene. V was clipped by 1 base and J by 4 bases, with 11 bases between them.

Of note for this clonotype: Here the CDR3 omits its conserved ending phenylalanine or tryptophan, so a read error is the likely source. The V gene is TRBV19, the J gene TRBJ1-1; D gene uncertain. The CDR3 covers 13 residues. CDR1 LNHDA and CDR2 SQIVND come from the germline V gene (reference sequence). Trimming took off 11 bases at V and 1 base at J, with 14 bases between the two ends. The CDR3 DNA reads TGTGCCTGGAGTGTACATTGGAACACTGAAGCTTTCTCT. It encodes CAWSVHWNTEAFS.